The next 9 T cell receptor beta chains were all read from a single sample in a study of T cell repertoires in cytomegalovirus infection. TCRdb used MiXCR to reprocess the reads, holding one entry per CDR3 protein. Of roughly 180,000 distinct CDR3 sequences in the sample, roughly 21% were seen once. These TCRs are of unknown antigen specificity. Sequenced here: CD8+ T cells from cultured PBMCs, sampled from culture after CMV antigen stimulation. These receptors all stem from a human donor in good health (CMV status not recorded). Some clones in this sample may be carry-over from other donors' samples.

This clonotype was seen only a few times. This sequence joins TRBV7-9 and TRBJ1-4; maybe TRBD1 (5 bases). V was pared by 6 bases and J by 4 bases, with 15 bases between. Germline lookup yields CDR1 SEHNR and CDR2 FQNEAQ (reference sequence). The CDR3 is 15 residues long. The CDR3 sequence is CASSYGDGYNEKLFF. The CDR3 DNA sequence: TGTGCCAGCAGTTATGGGGACGGTTATAATGAAAAACTGTTTTTT.

CDR3 coding DNA: TGTGCCAGCAGTTTTTTGACAGGGGCGGCTGAAGCTTTCTTT. This codes for CASSFLTGAAEAFF. The chain uses TRBV6-5 and TRBJ1-1; 8 bases match TRBD1. Looked up from germline, CDR1 is MNHEY and CDR2 is SVGAGI. The CDR3 sequence is 14 residues long. J gave up 6 bases and V 4 bases, and 7 bases lay outside the gene matches.

The CDR3 DNA follows: TGTGCCAGCAGCCACAGGGGGAATCAGCCCCAGCATTTT. Translating it yields CASSHRGNQPQHF. The chain couples TRBV28 to TRBJ1-5, with TRBD1 identical over 8 bases. This CDR3 has 13 residues. V trimming: 6 bases; J trimming: 4 bases; junction bases outside the gene matches: 2. CDR1 and CDR2 (germline): MDHEN, SYDVKM.

The V gene is TRBV6-8, the J gene TRBJ1-5; D gene uncertain. CDR3 length: 13 residues. V was trimmed by 2 bases and J by 3 bases, leaving 5 bases between them. Germline V gene lookup returns CDR1 MNHGY and CDR2 SAAAGT. The CDR3 here is CASSYRYNQPQHF. CDR3 DNA: TGTGCCAGCAGTTACAGGTACAATCAGCCCCAGCATTTT.

This clonotype appeared a single time. The chain carries TRBV4-1 and TRBJ2-3; D gene ambiguous. V lost 0 bases and J lost 3, with 13 bases in between. The CDR3 loop spans 16 amino acids. The germline CDR1 and CDR2 sequences are MGHRA and YSYEKL. The CDR3 loop reads CASSQEPARYTDTQYF. The CDR3 region has the DNA TGCGCCAGCAGCCAAGAGCCGGCTAGGTATACAGATACGCAGTATTTT.

There are a few counts of this clonotype. The chain recombines TRBV28 with TRBJ1-5, with D possibly being TRBD1 (6 bases). Germline V gene lookup returns CDR1 MDHEN and CDR2 SYDVKM. Trimming left V 3 bases short and J 2 bases short, with 17 bases between. This CDR3 contains 17 residues. CDR3 sequence: CASSFTTGEGGNQPQHF. The CDR3 DNA is TGTGCCAGCAGTTTTACGACAGGTGAGGGGGGCAATCAGCCCCAGCATTTT.

The chain links TRBV4-1 to TRBJ2-7; 9 nucleotides align to TRBD1. Trimming took 5 bases from V and 4 from J; bases not matched to a gene: 15. The CDR3 is made up of 17 amino acids. Germline lookup yields CDR1 MGHRA and CDR2 YSYEKL. The CDR3 spells CASSSIGQGSKPYEQYF. CDR3 nucleotide sequence: TGCGCCAGCAGCTCTATTGGACAGGGGAGTAAACCGTACGAGCAGTACTTC.

This chain joins TRBV27 and TRBJ1-2; the D is unclear. The length of the CDR3 is 15 residues. Trimming removed 0 bases at V and 5 bases at J, with 13 bases between. Germline V CDR1 and CDR2: MNHEY, SMNVEV (reference sequence). CDR3 amino acids: CASSLSFSRLYGYTF. The DNA for the CDR3 is TGTGCCAGCAGTTTATCATTCAGTCGCCTTTATGGCTACACCTTC.

This chain joins TRBV20-1 and TRBJ1-1; 9 bases agree with TRBD1. CDR3 size: 14 residues. Germline V lookup: CDR1 DFQATT, CDR2 SNEGSKA (reference sequence). V dropped 0 bases and J dropped 6; count of bases not matched to a gene: 5. CDR3 sequence (DNA): TGCAGTGCTAGAGACGGACAGGGGAGGTCTGAAGCTTTCTTT. This sequence encodes CSARDGQGRSEAFF.